This TCR beta chain is drawn from a study of cytomegalovirus exposure and HLA in healthy donors. Primers: 60 Vbeta forward and 13 Jbeta reverse. The protocol was immunoSEQ multiplex PCR, while the TCRdb copy is restricted to in-frame clones and leaves out a portion. The sample includes 100,000 to 150,000 clones, 74% of them seen just once. The CDR3 totals 14 residues. Germline lookup yields CDR1 SGHRS and CDR2 YFSETQ. The germline V and J ends were trimmed by 0 bases and 2 bases, with 8 bases remaining between them. Sequencing input: PBMCs. The chain uses TRBV5-1 and TRBJ2-5; D possibly corresponds to TRBD1 (5 bases). The clonotype was recovered from a man between 35 and 55 years old in good health and CMV-seropositive. The CDR3 DNA reads TGCGCCAGCAGCTTGGTAGGGGAACAAGAGACCCAGTACTTC. Its translation is CASSLVGEQETQYF.